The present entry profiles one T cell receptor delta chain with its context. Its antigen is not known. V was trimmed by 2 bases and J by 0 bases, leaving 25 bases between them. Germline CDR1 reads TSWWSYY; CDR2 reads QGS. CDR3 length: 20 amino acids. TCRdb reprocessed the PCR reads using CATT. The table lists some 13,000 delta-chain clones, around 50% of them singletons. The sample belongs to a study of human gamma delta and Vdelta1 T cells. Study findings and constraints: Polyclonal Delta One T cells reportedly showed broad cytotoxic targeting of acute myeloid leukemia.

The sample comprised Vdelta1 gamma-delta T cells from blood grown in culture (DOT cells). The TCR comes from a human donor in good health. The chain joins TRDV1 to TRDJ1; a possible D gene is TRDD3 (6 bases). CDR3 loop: CALGEVMLGLNGVYTDKLIF. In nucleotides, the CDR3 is TGTGCTCTTGGGGAAGTGATGCTGGGGTTAAACGGGGTGTACACCGATAAACTCATCTTT.